The 2 T cell receptor beta chains given below trace back to one sample, sequenced in a study of blood T cell repertoires in COVID-19. Assay used: immunoSEQ multiplex PCR; TCRdb lists only in-frame clones, some missing. The data show 95,000 to 150,000 clones, more than 75% seen once. The source material was peripheral blood. The receptor set was obtained from a human donor in a cohort sampled during active COVID-19.

The V call is TRBV28, the J call TRBJ1-1; unclear D gene. The CDR3 consists of 14 residues. V lost 6 bases and J lost 4, with 15 bases in between. In germline, CDR1 is MDHEN, CDR2 SYDVKM. CDR3 loop: CASSRTGMGTEAFF. The CDR3 DNA reads as TGTGCCAGCAGCCGGACGGGGATGGGCACTGAAGCTTTCTTT.

CDR3 in amino acids: CATSEASGNAYNEQFF. The CDR3 DNA reads as TGTGCCACCAGTGAGGCTAGCGGAAACGCCTACAATGAGCAGTTCTTC. The chain links TRBV24-1 to TRBJ2-1; 7 bases line up with TRBD2. Germline-derived CDR1 and CDR2 are KGHDR and SFDVKD. Unmatched junction bases numbered 7, after V lost 4 bases and J lost 2 bases. The length of the CDR3 is 16 residues.